A selection of T cell receptor beta chains follows, all from one sample in a study of T cell responses to AZD1222 COVID-19 vaccine. Assay used: immunoSEQ multiplex PCR; TCRdb lists only in-frame clones, some missing. Counted here are under 110,000 clones, about 92% occurring once; the ten biggest clones make up around 7.6%. Sequencing used peripheral blood, obtained 28 days after the second AZD1222 dose. These TCRs come from an adult who received the AZD1222 COVID-19 vaccine. Both conserved end residues are trimmed from each CDR3. Fields, in order: CDR3 length, V gene, D gene, clone size, CDR3 protein. D genes are given only for firm matches. The size of a clone is reported for some rows only, either as once, few or many, or as a class for expanded clones.

length: 15; V: TRBV3-1/TRBV3-2; D: -; size: -; CDR3: ASSQGLDRKYQETQY
length: 12; V: TRBV19; D: -; size: -; CDR3: ASKVTGIAYEQY
length: 11; V: TRBV19; D: TRBD1; size: -; CDR3: ASRRDREEKLF
length: 14; V: TRBV9; D: -; size: -; CDR3: ASSGTVLSGANVLT
length: 15; V: TRBV5-6; D: -; size: -; CDR3: ASSETGQPYSNQPQH
length: 13; V: TRBV6-5; D: -; size: -; CDR3: ASSPLWDTTDTQY
length: 14; V: TRBV28; D: TRBD1; size: -; CDR3: ASSFGAIQGNYGYT
length: 14; V: TRBV6-5; D: -; size: -; CDR3: ASSYTGQRGTETQY
length: 10; V: TRBV30; D: -; size: -; CDR3: AWISWASAAF
length: 10; V: TRBV11-2; D: -; size: -; CDR3: ATKPAGNEQF
length: 14; V: TRBV3-1/TRBV3-2; D: TRBD1; size: once; CDR3: ASSQGGQAFSYEQY
length: 11; V: TRBV11-3; D: -; size: -; CDR3: ASSPPTEDTQY
length: 12; V: TRBV18; D: -; size: -; CDR3: ASSRQDSAYEQY
length: 12; V: TRBV19; D: -; size: -; CDR3: ASSPAGTKYEQY
length: 13; V: TRBV4-1; D: -; size: once; CDR3: ASSQERYSNQPQH
length: 13; V: TRBV3-1/TRBV3-2; D: -; size: -; CDR3: ASSQADISGNTIY
length: 14; V: TRBV27; D: TRBD1; size: -; CDR3: ASSSWTGGDSQPQH
length: 12; V: TRBV19; D: -; size: many; CDR3: ASSIDSTVNGYT
length: 12; V: TRBV6-5; D: TRBD1; size: -; CDR3: ASSPGTGKSGYT
length: 13; V: TRBV7-9; D: TRBD1; size: once; CDR3: ASSSRDRGQETQY
length: 15; V: TRBV24-1; D: TRBD1; size: -; CDR3: ATSEPRQGTSTDTQY
length: 11; V: TRBV7-2; D: TRBD1; size: -; CDR3: ASSTQGGYGYT
length: 11; V: TRBV9; D: -; size: once; CDR3: ASSTGQNTEAF
length: 15; V: TRBV7-8; D: -; size: -; CDR3: ASSQSGGPVANYGYT
length: 13; V: TRBV6-2/TRBV6-3; D: TRBD2; size: -; CDR3: ASSSPGGGYYEQY
length: 16; V: TRBV7-9; D: TRBD1; size: -; CDR3: ASSPGTGTNGSNQPQH
length: 12; V: TRBV7-6; D: -; size: -; CDR3: ASTSGAQGTEAF
length: 12; V: TRBV19; D: -; size: -; CDR3: ASTDPNSGNTIY
length: 14; V: TRBV5-1; D: -; size: once; CDR3: ASSSLGSGITYEQY
length: 12; V: TRBV27; D: -; size: -; CDR3: ASSFGGSAEKLF
length: 13; V: TRBV4-3; D: -; size: once; CDR3: ASSQDRGTYNEQF
length: 11; V: TRBV6-2/TRBV6-3; D: -; size: -; CDR3: ASSARGIDGYT
length: 13; V: TRBV24-1; D: -; size: once; CDR3: ATSDFGGGVDTQY
length: 13; V: TRBV7-3; D: TRBD1; size: -; CDR3: ASSLQGGRGTEAF
length: 15; V: TRBV19; D: TRBD1; size: medium-sized; CDR3: ASRRTGTAYSNQPQH
length: 12; V: TRBV13; D: TRBD2; size: -; CDR3: ASSQRTRKETQY
length: 12; V: TRBV6-4; D: -; size: -; CDR3: ASSGRQDTGELF
length: 10; V: TRBV3-1/TRBV3-2; D: TRBD1; size: once; CDR3: ASSLGQGAQH
length: 10; V: TRBV5-6; D: -; size: -; CDR3: ASSWGTNEQF
length: 14; V: TRBV5-1; D: TRBD1; size: -; CDR3: ASSQTTGGIQETQY
length: 13; V: TRBV7-9; D: -; size: -; CDR3: ASSPTGRTNEKLF
length: 14; V: TRBV7-2; D: TRBD1; size: -; CDR3: ASGGTGSRVNTEAF
length: 10; V: TRBV5-4; D: -; size: -; CDR3: ASSAGREGYT
length: 12; V: TRBV6-2/TRBV6-3; D: TRBD2; size: few; CDR3: ASSYGTSADTQY
length: 16; V: TRBV5-1; D: -; size: -; CDR3: ASSLIVGIGSANTEAF
length: 14; V: TRBV18; D: TRBD2; size: -; CDR3: ASSGLAPPPTDTQY
length: 11; V: TRBV29-1; D: TRBD2; size: -; CDR3: SAQAGASYEQY